This T cell receptor (beta chain) was recovered during a study of T cells in Graves' hyperthyroidism and ophthalmopathy. Regions amplified from RNA transcripts were the TCR beta CDR3 regions. Using the HTBI primer set, a first-round RT-PCR was run on the TCR CDR3. TCRdb reanalysed the multiplex PCR reads using MiXCR and keeps one entry per CDR3 protein. The sample lists hundreds of thousands of distinct CDR3 sequences, approximately 25% seen once, with over 70% in the top ten. J lost 4 bases, V lost 4 bases, and 12 bases had no gene match. CDR3 length: 15 residues. CDR1 and CDR2 from the germline V gene are GTSNPN and SVGIG (reference sequence).

Material: blood. This receptor was obtained from a man between 50 and 59 years old with Graves' hyperthyroidism. The J gene is TRBJ2-5, the V gene TRBV30, with 7 bases that match TRBD2. CDR3 residues: CAWTQNSGPGETQYF. The DNA for the CDR3 is TGTGCCTGGACCCAAAATAGCGGGCCTGGAGAGACCCAGTACTTC. Supplemented by reference TRBV30 and TRBJ2-5, the full variable domain reads SQTIHQWPATLVQPVGSPLSLECTVEGTSNPNLYWYRQAAGRGLQLLFYSVGIGQISSEVPQNLSASRPQDRQFILSSKKLLLSDSGFYLCAWTQNSGPGETQYFGPGTRLLVL.